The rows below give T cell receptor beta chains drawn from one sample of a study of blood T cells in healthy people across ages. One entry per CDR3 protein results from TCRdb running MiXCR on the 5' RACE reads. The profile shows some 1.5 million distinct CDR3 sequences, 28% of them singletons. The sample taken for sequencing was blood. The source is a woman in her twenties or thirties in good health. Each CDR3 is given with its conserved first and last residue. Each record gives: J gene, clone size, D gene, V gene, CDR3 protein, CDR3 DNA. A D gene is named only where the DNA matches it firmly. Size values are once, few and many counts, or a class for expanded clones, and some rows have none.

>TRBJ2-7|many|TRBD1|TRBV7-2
CASSSDRATFNEQYF
TGTGCCAGCAGCTCGGACAGGGCTACCTTCAACGAGCAGTACTTC
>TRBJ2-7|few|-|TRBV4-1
CASSHLSDPDYEQYF
TGCGCCAGCAGCCATCTCTCGGACCCTGACTACGAGCAGTACTTC
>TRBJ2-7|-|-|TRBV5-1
CASSLSGLADPQYF
TGCGCCAGCAGCTTGTCCGGTTTGGCTGATCCCCAGTACTTC
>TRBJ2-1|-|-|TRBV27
CASSSVGLNEQFF
TGTGCCAGCAGTTCTGTGGGGTTGAATGAGCAGTTCTTC
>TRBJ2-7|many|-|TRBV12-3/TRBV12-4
CASSLLAYEQYF
TGTGCCAGCAGTTTACTGGCGTACGAGCAGTACTTC
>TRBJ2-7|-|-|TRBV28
CASRTGGGAGSYEQYF
TGTGCCAGCCGAACCGGCGGGGGCGCGGGATCCTACGAGCAGTACTTC
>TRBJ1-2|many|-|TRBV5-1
CASSAGQNYGYTF
TGCGCCAGCAGCGCCGGACAGAACTATGGCTACACCTTC
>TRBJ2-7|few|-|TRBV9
CASSVIYNSYEQYF
TGTGCCAGCAGCGTAATCTACAACTCCTACGAGCAGTACTTC
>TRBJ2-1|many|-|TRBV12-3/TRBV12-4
CASGGIRQEQFF
TGTGCCAGCGGGGGTATCCGGCAGGAGCAGTTCTTC
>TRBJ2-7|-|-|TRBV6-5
CASRYSGPYEQYF
TGTGCCAGCAGGTACTCCGGCCCCTACGAGCAGTACTTC
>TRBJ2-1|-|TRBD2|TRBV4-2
CASSQETGGARIEQFF
TGTGCCAGCAGCCAAGAAACCGGGGGGGCAAGGATTGAGCAGTTCTTC
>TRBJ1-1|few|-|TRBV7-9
CASSPARGTEAFF
TGTGCCAGCAGCCCTGCCCGGGGCACTGAAGCTTTCTTT
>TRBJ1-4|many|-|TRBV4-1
CASSQDRDLNEKLFF
TGCGCCAGCAGCCAAGACCGGGACCTCAATGAAAAACTGTTTTTT
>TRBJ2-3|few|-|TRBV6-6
CASSYDVLDIGYTDTQYF
TGTGCCAGCAGTTACGACGTTTTAGATATCGGCTACACAGATACGCAGTATTTT
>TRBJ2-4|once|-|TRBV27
CASSLSINGVAKNIQYF
TGTGCCAGCAGTTTATCGATCAACGGGGTAGCCAAAAACATTCAGTACTTC
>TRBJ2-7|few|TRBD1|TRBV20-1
CSAGTGTGNEQYF
TGCAGTGCTGGAACCGGGACAGGGAACGAGCAGTACTTC
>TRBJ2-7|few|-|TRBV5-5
CASSLYGGRYSYEQYF
TGTGCCAGCAGCTTGTATGGCGGGCGCTACTCCTACGAGCAGTACTTC
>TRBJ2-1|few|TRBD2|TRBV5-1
CASSWGTSGRTLINEQFF
TGCGCCAGCAGCTGGGGGACTAGCGGGAGGACTTTAATCAATGAGCAGTTCTTC
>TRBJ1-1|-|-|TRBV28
CASSLPSATEAFF
TGTGCCAGCAGTCTCCCTTCGGCCACTGAAGCTTTCTTT
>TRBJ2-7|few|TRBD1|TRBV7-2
CASRSDRGRGSYEQYF
TGTGCCAGCAGGTCAGACAGGGGGCGAGGCTCCTACGAGCAGTACTTC
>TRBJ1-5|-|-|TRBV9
CASSERLINQPQHF
TGTGCCAGCAGCGAACGGCTGATCAACCAGCCCCAGCATTTT
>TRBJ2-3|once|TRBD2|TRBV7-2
CASSLEPKASGDSTDTQYF
TGTGCCAGCAGCTTAGAGCCAAAGGCTAGCGGGGACTCCACAGATACGCAGTATTTT
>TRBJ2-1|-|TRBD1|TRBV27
CASSARTGLEQFF
TGTGCCAGCAGCGCTCGGACAGGGCTTGAGCAGTTCTTC
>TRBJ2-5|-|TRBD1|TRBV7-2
CASSARDRGRGETQYF
TGTGCCAGCAGCGCCCGGGACAGGGGGCGCGGGGAGACCCAGTACTTC
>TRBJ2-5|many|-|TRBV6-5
CASSFLAERVEETQYF
TGTGCCAGCAGTTTCTTAGCGGAGAGGGTAGAAGAGACCCAGTACTTC
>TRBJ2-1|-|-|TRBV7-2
CASSLALAGGCF
TGTGCCAGCAGCTTAGCGCTGGCAGGGGGGTGCTTC
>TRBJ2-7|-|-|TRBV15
CATRKGSTGSYEQYF
TGTGCCACCAGGAAAGGCTCGACAGGCTCCTACGAGCAGTACTTC
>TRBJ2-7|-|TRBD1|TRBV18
CASSTGQDNEQYF
TGTGCCAGCTCAACGGGACAGGACAATGAGCAGTACTTC
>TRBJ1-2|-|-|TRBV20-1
CSAKPTLTPNYGYTF
TGCAGTGCTAAACCTACCTTAACACCAAACTATGGCTACACCTTC
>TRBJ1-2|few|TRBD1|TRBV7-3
CASSFRSPFRQGPDYGYTF
TGTGCCAGCAGCTTTCGATCACCCTTTAGACAGGGGCCCGATTATGGCTACACCTTC
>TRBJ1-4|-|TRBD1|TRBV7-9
CASSRTGVVEKLFF
TGTGCCAGCAGCCGCACAGGGGTCGTGGAAAAACTGTTTTTT